The 4 T cell receptor beta chains reported below all come from one sample, sequenced in a study of cytomegalovirus exposure and HLA in healthy donors (dated by TCRdb to about 2017). Library preparation used the immunoSEQ multiplex PCR assay. TCRdb provides this immuneACCESS table in a form limited to in-frame rearrangements. Some clones are lacking; in checked studies, under half of them reflect an unresolved V gene, and why the rest are absent is not known. This sample has about 100,000 clones in its table, and about 85% of those were observed once. The ten largest make up more than 2.5% of the sample. What was sequenced was PBMCs. The receptors shown here come from a woman between 18 and 29 years old in good health and CMV-seronegative.

This chain links TRBV25-1 with TRBJ2-2; TRBD1 agrees at 11 bases. The junction had 3 bases not matched to a gene; V was cut back by 8 bases and J by 4 bases. The CDR3 extends over 14 amino acids. CDR1 and CDR2 from the germline V gene are MGHDK and SYGVNS. The CDR3 sequence is CASDGTGGTGELFF. Written as DNA, the CDR3 is TGTGCCAGCGATGGGACAGGGGGCACCGGGGAGCTGTTTTTT.

The rearrangement links TRBV19 to TRBJ1-2; D is undetermined. This CDR3 has 13 amino acids. The V end was cut by 5 bases, the J end by 3 bases, with 10 bases between. CDR1 LNHDA and CDR2 SQIVND come from the germline V gene (reference sequence). CDR3 DNA: TGTGCCAGTAGTCGATCTGAGGACTATGGCTACACCTTC. It codes for CASSRSEDYGYTF.

The chain has TRBV14 and TRBJ2-2; a possible D gene is TRBD2 (7 bases). Trimming took 0 bases from V and 4 from J, leaving 15 bases between them. This CDR3 contains 17 residues. The germline gives CDR1 SGHDN, CDR2 FVKESK. The CDR3, as DNA: TGTGCCAGCAGCCAAGAGGTGCCGGGGGGCAGCACCGGGGAGCTGTTTTTT. Translated: CASSQEVPGGSTGELFF.

V and J are TRBV7-9 and TRBJ2-5; the match to TRBD1 covers 10 bases. Germline trimming cut 2 bases from V and 4 bases from J; bases unmatched to any gene: 13. This CDR3 comprises 18 residues. The V gene's germline CDR1 is SEHNR and CDR2 FQNEAQ (reference sequence). The CDR3 DNA reads as TGTGCCAGCAGCTTAACTGCATCTGGACAGGGGGGGGGAGAGACCCAGTACTTC. It specifies CASSLTASGQGGGETQYF.